The clone carrying this T cell receptor beta chain occurred a few times. Its antigen is currently unknown. The DNA input per sorted-subset replicate PCR was around 200 ng, corresponding to 32,000 or so T cell genomes. Using immunoSEQ multiplex PCR, the repertoire was profiled, and TCRdb retains in-frame clones only, with some absent. Here the sample spans about 980,000 clones, 70% to 85% being singletons. This entry is derived from a study of shared clonotypes between healthy human individuals. The germline gives CDR1 ENHRY, CDR2 SYGVKD. The junction had 12 bases not matched to a gene; V was cut back by 7 bases and J by 10 bases. The CDR3 spans 13 residues. Overall study results and limits: Relative to clonotypes present in all four donors, those not shared had lower generation probabilities.

The chain carries TRBV10-3 and TRBJ1-2, with 7 bases identical to TRBD1. Material for sequencing was memory CD4+ T cells sorted from blood. This sample's subset: CD45RA-negative fraction. The clonotype comes from a man in his late teens or twenties in good health. The CDR3 spells CAINQGGKVDYTF. As DNA, the CDR3 is TGTGCCATCAATCAGGGGGGGAAAGTGGACTACACCTTC.